This is a list of T cell receptor beta chains from one sample in a study of blood T cell repertoires in COVID-19. Profiled with immunoSEQ multiplex PCR; TCRdb holds only in-frame clones, not every one. The sample has 200,000 to 300,000 clones, less than 90% seen once; the top ten hold under 5%. The sequenced sample was peripheral blood. Every receptor here comes from a man aged 60 to 75 with acute or convalescent COVID-19. CDR3s include the opening cysteine and the closing phenylalanine or tryptophan. Each record gives: CDR3 protein, CDR3 DNA, D gene, CDR3 length, J gene, clone size, V gene. A D gene is named only where the DNA matches it firmly. The size field is filled for only some rows; it gives once, few, many or a size class.

CASSSRGGLAGGNEQFF	TGTGCCAGCAGCTCAAGGGGGGGGCTAGCGGGAGGTAATGAGCAGTTCTTC	TRBD2	17	TRBJ2-1	.	TRBV7-6
CASSLAPRGGSVNTEAFF	TGTGCCAGCAGCTTAGCGCCCCGGGGGGGTTCCGTGAACACTGAAGCTTTCTTT	.	18	TRBJ1-1	.	TRBV7-2
CASSPGTDTEAFF	TGCGCCAGCAGCCCAGGGACTGACACTGAAGCTTTCTTT	.	13	TRBJ1-1	.	TRBV5-1
CASSLRRQNSPLHF	TGTGCCAGCAGCTTAAGGAGACAGAATTCACCCCTCCACTTT	.	14	TRBJ1-6	.	TRBV7-3
CASSITSRTSGGGEQFF	TGTGCCAGTAGTATCACCTCGAGGACTAGCGGGGGCGGCGAGCAGTTCTTC	TRBD2	17	TRBJ2-1	few	TRBV19
CASSPRGTASYEQYF	TGTGCCAGCAGTCCTCGCGGGACAGCCTCCTACGAGCAGTACTTC	.	15	TRBJ2-7	.	TRBV27
CASSPGTGRETQYF	TGTGCCAGCAGCCCCGGGACAGGGCGGGAGACCCAGTACTTC	TRBD1	14	TRBJ2-5	.	TRBV6-6
CAIRQGENNEQFF	TGTGCCATCCGACAGGGGGAGAACAATGAGCAGTTCTTC	TRBD1	13	TRBJ2-1	.	TRBV10-3
CASSLARSHEQYF	TGTGCCAGCAGCTTAGCCAGGTCCCACGAGCAGTACTTC	.	13	TRBJ2-7	.	TRBV7-9
CASTNLAGGTDTQYF	TGCGCCAGCACCAACCTAGCGGGGGGCACAGATACGCAGTATTTT	TRBD2	15	TRBJ2-3	.	TRBV5-1
CASSLAQDREAFF	TGTGCCAGCAGCTTAGCTCAGGACAGGGAAGCTTTCTTT	TRBD1	13	TRBJ1-1	.	TRBV7-6
CASHSQGMNTEAFF	TGTGCCAGCCATTCCCAGGGGATGAACACTGAAGCTTTCTTT	.	14	TRBJ1-1	.	TRBV14
CASKGLYEQYF	TGCGCCAGTAAGGGGCTCTACGAGCAGTACTTC	.	11	TRBJ2-7	.	TRBV5-1
CASSYDPTGPTGELFF	TGTGCCAGCAGTTACGACCCAACAGGGCCCACCGGGGAGCTGTTTTTT	.	16	TRBJ2-2	few	TRBV6-5
CASSYNYEQYF	TGTGCCAGCAGTTACAACTACGAGCAGTACTTC	.	11	TRBJ2-7	.	TRBV2
CASSAQTRMAYNEQFF	TGTGCCAGCAGCGCCCAAACTAGGATGGCTTACAATGAGCAGTTCTTC	.	16	TRBJ2-1	.	TRBV9
CASSVEATAAYRLEQYF	TGTGCCAGCAGCGTGGAGGCCACAGCAGCCTATCGACTCGAGCAGTACTTC	.	17	TRBJ2-7	.	TRBV9
CASSYWGRVVNQPQHF	TGTGCCAGCAGTTACTGGGGCAGGGTGGTCAATCAGCCCCAGCATTTT	.	16	TRBJ1-5	.	TRBV6-5
CASSYSGGGNTGELFF	TGTGCCAGCAGTTACTCAGGCGGGGGGAACACCGGGGAGCTGTTTTTT	TRBD2	16	TRBJ2-2	.	TRBV6-2/TRBV6-3
CASSPGTSGNFYTGELFF	TGTGCCAGCAGCCCAGGGACTAGCGGGAATTTTTACACCGGGGAGCTGTTTTTT	TRBD2	18	TRBJ2-2	.	TRBV11-3
CAISGGTGRTEAFF	TGTGCCATCAGTGGGGGGACAGGGCGAACTGAAGCTTTCTTT	TRBD1	14	TRBJ1-1	few	TRBV10-3
CASADSSGANVLTF	TGCGCCAGCGCCGACAGCTCTGGGGCCAACGTCCTGACTTTC	.	14	TRBJ2-6	once	TRBV5-1
CAISAGVASGIFYEQYF	TGTGCCATCAGTGCTGGAGTGGCTAGCGGGATCTTTTACGAGCAGTACTTC	TRBD2	17	TRBJ2-7	.	TRBV10-3
CASSPGQSLAETQYF	TGCGCCAGCAGCCCAGGACAGAGCCTCGCAGAGACCCAGTACTTC	.	15	TRBJ2-5	.	TRBV5-1
CASSRLGGRQTGELFF	TGTGCCAGCAGCCGTCTGGGCGGGAGGCAAACCGGGGAGCTGTTTTTT	TRBD2	16	TRBJ2-2	.	TRBV3-1/TRBV3-2
CAWSVDTSPGELFF	TGTGCCTGGAGTGTGGACACCAGCCCTGGGGAGCTGTTTTTT	.	14	TRBJ2-2	once	TRBV30
CASSSRVLNTEAFF	TGCGCCAGCAGCTCCCGGGTCCTGAACACTGAAGCTTTCTTT	.	14	TRBJ1-1	.	TRBV5-1